This TCR beta chain was recovered during a study of breast tumors, draining lymph nodes, adjacent tissues (dated by TCRdb to the mid-2010s). Describing the broader study: In breast cancer patients, the study compared the TCR beta repertoires of tumor, adjacent nontumor tissue and axillary lymph nodes. In human breast cancer, the study set out to evaluate how tumor, surrounding tissue and draining lymph node repertoires relate to one another and whether T cells may move between these sites.

The lymph node samples were taken from the axillary draining lymph nodes of breast cancer patients. This clonotype is identified as medium-sized (0.01 to 0.1%). Which antigen it targets is not known. No much larger clone is present one base from it, and per-base qualities are unavailable. According to the germline V gene, CDR1 reads MNHEY and CDR2 reads SVGAGI. The CDR3 numbers 15 residues from cysteine through phenylalanine. The kept DNA is CDR3 alone, 45 bases in frame from the first base. Ends trimmed: V by 5 bases, J by 0 bases; bases unmatched to a gene: 7. Sequencing was carried out with an Illumina HiSeq 2000. TCR beta chain libraries were generated by multiplex PCR amplification. High-throughput sequencing was used to analyze the amplified TCR beta chain products. TCRdb trimmed public reads at Q25 via fastp, called clones via MiXCR and kept in-frame beta chains. Rows with one shared CDR3 protein collapse into an entry with the most common genes and DNA. The sample table lists 170,000 or so distinct CDR3 sequences, about 30% of them with a count of one. 4.3% of the sample is in the top ten clones.

Points the paper makes about the study in general: The data were judged consistent with most tumor T cells deriving from the lymph node and then expanding within tumor tissue. Tumor T-cell repertoires showed less diversity than lymph node repertoires and more diversity than nontumor tissue repertoires, and tumor T-cell repertoires showed preferential V and J gene usage. The conclusion that tumor T cells originate in lymph nodes was presented as consistent with a hypothesis rather than as directly demonstrated. In luminal-like breast cancer, tumor and nontumor tissue repertoires resembled each other significantly more than in basal-like breast cancer.

This receptor was identified in a female donor with breast cancer. Some clones in this sample may be carry-over from other donors' samples. The sequencing sample was made of axillary lymph node tissue. The chain joins TRBV6-5 to TRBJ2-7, and 7 bases in between align with TRBD1. CDR3 region: CASSTGQVHSYEQYF. The base sequence is TGTGCCAGCAGTACCGGACAGGTCCACTCCTACGAGCAGTACTTC.